Below, 7 T cell receptor beta chains from the same sample are listed, as sequenced in a study of CD8 T cell repertoires and HIV-1 epitope variants. These receptors' antigens are unknown. Assay used: immunoSEQ multiplex PCR; TCRdb lists only in-frame clones, some missing. The sample includes approximately 6,000 clones, less than 70% of them seen just once. The sequencing sample was made of cultured CD8+ T cells derived from PBMCs. Every receptor here comes from a male donor with HIV.

The CDR3 here is CASSPQNSPLHF. DNA for the CDR3: TGTGCCAGCAGCCCTCAAAATTCACCCCTCCACTTT. The chain uses TRBV27 and TRBJ1-6, with D uncertain. V shed 6 bases and J shed 7 bases, with 7 bases lying between them. CDR1 and CDR2 (germline): MNHEY, SMNVEV (reference sequence). The CDR3 is made up of 12 amino acids.

This chain uses TRBV18 with TRBJ2-2, with 7 bases identical to TRBD2. CDR1 is KGHSH and CDR2 is LQKENI in the germline V gene. Trimming at V came to 3 bases and at J to 2 bases, leaving 9 bases not matched to a gene. The CDR3 covers 17 residues. For the CDR3, the DNA is TGTGCCAGCTCACCTGGCAAGGGAGGGGCCAACACCGGGGAGCTGTTTTTT. It yields the protein CASSPGKGGANTGELFF.

V usage is TRBV7-9 and J usage is TRBJ2-1; D unresolved. Trimming stripped 3 bases from V and 3 bases from J, with 6 bases between. The CDR3 runs 13 residues. Germline V lookup: CDR1 SEHNR, CDR2 FQNEAQ (reference sequence). Here the CDR3 DNA reads TGTGCCAGCAGCTTGGACGGCTACAATGAGCAGTTCTTC. Protein product: CASSLDGYNEQFF.

The chain couples TRBV7-9 to TRBJ1-2; possibly TRBD1 for D (6 bases). CDR1 is SEHNR, CDR2 FQNEAQ, per germline (reference sequence). This CDR3 comprises 13 residues. The germline V and J ends were trimmed by 3 bases and 5 bases, with 10 bases remaining between them. CDR3 sequence (DNA): TGTGCCAGCAGCTTTCCAGGGGCTTATGGCTACACCTTC. Translating gives CASSFPGAYGYTF.

The rearrangement links TRBV7-8 to TRBJ1-2; maybe TRBD1 (5 bases). Germline V gene sequence: CDR1 SGHVS, CDR2 FQNEAQ. This CDR3 has 12 amino acids. Trimming left V 2 bases short and J 6 bases short, with 7 bases between. The CDR3 loop is CASSLLGDGYTF. In DNA, the CDR3 is TGTGCCAGCAGCTTATTAGGGGATGGCTACACCTTC.

The DNA for the CDR3 is TGTGCCAGCAGCTCACGTGACAGGGAAGAGACCCAGTACTTC. Translation gives CASSSRDREETQYF. The V gene is TRBV7-9, the J gene TRBJ2-5; 7 positions agree with TRBD1. CDR1 and CDR2 (germline): SEHNR, FQNEAQ (reference sequence). The V gene end was trimmed by 4 bases and the J gene end by 3 bases; junction bases not matched to a gene: 5. The CDR3 is 14 amino acids.

The genes are TRBV21-1 and TRBJ2-5; the table's D call, TRBD2, has no DNA check behind it. TRBV21-1 is shown as a pseudogene. The CDR3 is made up of 11 amino acids. The CDR3 nucleotides read TGTGCCACCGCAGAGCTTGAGGCCCAGTACTTC. Amino acid sequence: CATAELEAQYF.